Below are 22 T cell receptor beta chains sequenced from a single sample in a study of cytomegalovirus exposure and HLA in healthy donors. The data were produced by immunoSEQ multiplex PCR, yet TCRdb's version contains in-frame clones alone and is incomplete. Among some 170,000 clones listed, roughly 91% were seen once. What was sequenced was PBMCs. These receptors were taken from a woman younger than 30 in good health and CMV-seropositive.

With regard to this clone: A junction boundary mismatches the germline segment, possibly from a read error. The chain employs TRBV7-7 and TRBJ2-2; D not resolved. Germline assignment: CDR1 SSHAT and CDR2 FNYEAQ (reference sequence). The CDR3 is made up of 13 amino acids. The CDR3 spells CASSPLVTGELFF. CDR3 coding DNA: TGTGCTAGCAGCCCCCTAGTCACCGGGGAGCTGTTTTTT.

The genes are TRBV15 and TRBJ1-5; 7 bases match TRBD1. The junction had 9 bases not matched to a gene; V was cut back by 7 bases and J by 6 bases. CDR3 length equals 14 residues. Germline V lookup: CDR1 LNHNV, CDR2 YYDKDF (reference sequence). The CDR3 sequence is CATKGGEVSQPQHF. The CDR3 nucleotides are TGTGCCACCAAAGGGGGCGAGGTTAGTCAGCCCCAGCATTTT.

The chain carries TRBV9 and TRBJ2-2; D possibly corresponds to TRBD1 (6 bases). Trimming cost V 2 bases and J 4 bases, with 9 bases left between them. The germline gives CDR1 SGDLS, CDR2 YYNGEE. The CDR3 extends over 14 amino acids. The CDR3 reads CASSVTGITGELFF. The DNA for the CDR3 is TGTGCCAGCAGCGTCACAGGGATCACCGGGGAGCTGTTTTTT.

The V call is TRBV2, the J call TRBJ2-3; 9 nucleotides match TRBD2. Germline CDR1 SNHLY, CDR2 FYNNEI. The CDR3 spans 15 residues. After removal of 3 bases from V and 6 bases from J, the junction contained 7 bases not matched to a gene. This chain's CDR3 is CASSDGVAGADTQYF. For the CDR3, the DNA is TGTGCCAGCAGTGATGGAGTAGCGGGAGCCGATACGCAGTATTTT.

The gene calls are TRBV19 and TRBJ2-5, with 10 bases identical to TRBD2. Germline V lookup: CDR1 LNHDA, CDR2 SQIVND (reference sequence). The V segment lost 7 bases and the J segment 4 bases; nucleotides outside the gene matches: 9. There are 15 residues in the CDR3. The CDR3 nucleotides are TGTGCCAGTACCCTAGCGGGAGTGGCAGGAGAGACCCAGTACTTC. This sequence encodes CASTLAGVAGETQYF.

The genes are TRBV18 and TRBJ2-2; unclear D gene. Germline loops: CDR1 KGHSH, CDR2 LQKENI. Trimming removed 1 base at V and 0 bases at J, with 9 bases between. The CDR3 length is 16 residues. The CDR3 sequence: CASSPLSPTNTGELFF. CDR3 coding DNA: TGTGCCAGCTCACCACTGTCCCCAACGAACACCGGGGAGCTGTTTTTT.

In DNA, the CDR3 is TGCGCCAGCAGCCAAGATTTCAGGAGGGCCCAGAACACCGGGGAGCTGTTTTTT. It encodes CASSQDFRRAQNTGELFF. The rearrangement joins TRBV4-1 to TRBJ2-2; the D gene is possibly TRBD2 (6 bases). Germline V gene data show CDR1 as MGHRA and CDR2 as YSYEKL. Between the trimmed V and J ends, which lost 0 bases and 1 base, there was a span of 15 bases. This CDR3 contains 18 residues.

This chain connects TRBV18 to TRBJ1-4, with TRBD1 as a possible D gene (5 bases). Germline-derived CDR1 and CDR2 are KGHSH and LQKENI. This CDR3 contains 15 residues. The V end was cut by 3 bases, the J end by 8 bases, with 16 bases between. CDR3 protein: CASSPSAGSGEKLFF. CDR3 sequence (DNA): TGTGCCAGCTCACCGTCAGCAGGGTCCGGGGAAAAACTGTTTTTT.

V usage is TRBV30 and J usage is TRBJ2-3; a weak D match, TRBD2 (6 bases). The CDR3 has 16 amino acids. Between the trimmed V and J ends, which lost 1 base and 1 base, there was a span of 15 bases. Germline CDR1 reads GTSNPN; CDR2 reads SVGIG (reference sequence). DNA of the CDR3: TGTGCCTGGAGTGCCCCCCTGGGGGGTCGCACAGATACGCAGTATTTT. Translated, it gives CAWSAPLGGRTDTQYF.

The CDR3 here is CASSLSQMGRGVNTEAFF. In DNA form, the CDR3 reads TGTGCCAGCAGCTTAAGTCAGATGGGGAGGGGGGTGAACACTGAAGCTTTCTTT. The chain employs TRBV7-9 and TRBJ1-1; D is perhaps TRBD1 (6 bases). The V gene's germline CDR1 is SEHNR and CDR2 FQNEAQ (reference sequence). V lost 2 bases, J lost 0 bases, and 19 bases lay in between. The CDR3 length is 18 residues.

V usage is TRBV4-2 and J usage is TRBJ2-3, with 8 bases identical to TRBD2. CDR1 LGHNA and CDR2 YNFKEQ come from the germline V gene. Losses at the gene ends were 2 bases for V and 5 bases for J; bases not matched to a gene: 6. CDR3 length equals 15 residues. The CDR3 sequence is CASSQPSGSLDTQYF. The CDR3 DNA reads as TGTGCCAGCAGCCAACCAAGCGGGAGTTTAGATACGCAGTATTTT.

The chain links TRBV29-1 to TRBJ2-1, with 10 positions matching TRBD1. The J segment lost 5 bases and the V segment lost 3 bases, leaving 10 bases of the junction unmatched. Per germline, CDR1 SQVTM and CDR2 ANQGSEA. The CDR3 length is 16 residues. CDR3 in amino acids: CSVDQLGDRGNNEQFF. CDR3 coding DNA: TGCAGCGTTGACCAGCTGGGGGACAGGGGTAACAATGAGCAGTTCTTC.

This chain joins TRBV6-5 and TRBJ1-4; 7 bases fit TRBD1. CDR3 length equals 14 residues. The trim removed 6 bases at V and 5 bases at J, leaving 6 bases unmatched. Germline CDR1 is MNHEY and CDR2 is SVGAGI. This CDR3 is CASSQTGLNEKLFF. As DNA, the CDR3 is TGTGCCAGCAGCCAGACAGGGCTAAATGAAAAACTGTTTTTT.

This sequence joins TRBV18 and TRBJ1-1, with D unclear. Germline V gene sequence: CDR1 KGHSH, CDR2 LQKENI. V lost 3 bases and J 11 bases, leaving 25 bases between the germline ends. The CDR3 extends over 16 amino acids. In DNA, the CDR3 is TGTGCCAGCTCACCCCGTAGAGAGCCAGCCCACCCCGGGGCTTTCTTT. Encoded protein: CASSPRREPAHPGAFF.

The chain uses TRBV11-2 and TRBJ1-2; 7 nucleotides line up with TRBD1. CDR3 length: 13 amino acids. With 1 base clipped from V and 6 bases from J, the junction kept 2 bases outside the gene matches. From germline, CDR1 is SGHAT and CDR2 FQNNGV. CDR3 coding DNA: TGTGCCAGCAGCTTAGGAGGGGGCGATGGCTACACCTTC. This encodes CASSLGGGDGYTF.

The V and J genes are TRBV15 and TRBJ1-5; D remains ambiguous. This CDR3 comprises 15 residues. In germline, CDR1 is LNHNV, CDR2 YYDKDF (reference sequence). Trimming shortened V by 4 bases and J by 0 bases, and 10 bases separated the two germline ends. The CDR3 DNA follows: TGTGCCACCAGCACCTTCGGAGGTAGCAATCAGCCCCAGCATTTT. This codes for CATSTFGGSNQPQHF. Combining the CDR3 with reference TRBV15 and TRBJ1-5 gives the whole variable domain DAMVIQNPRYQVTQFGKPVTLSCSQTLNHNVMYWYQQKSSQAPKLLFHYYDKDFNNEADTPDNFQSRRPNTSFCFLDIRSPGLGDTAMYLCATSTFGGSNQPQHFGDGTRLSIL.

The genes are TRBV28 and TRBJ2-6, with D perhaps matching TRBD1 (6 bases). This CDR3 is built from 16 residues. The V end lost 6 bases, the J end lost 2 bases, and 14 bases lay between the germline ends. Germline V lookup: CDR1 MDHEN, CDR2 SYDVKM. The chain's CDR3 is CASSEDRRPGANVLTF. The CDR3 DNA follows: TGTGCCAGCAGCGAAGACAGGAGACCTGGGGCCAACGTCCTGACTTTC.

The chain combines TRBV5-1 with TRBJ1-2, with 9 bases aligning to TRBD1. Per the germline V gene, CDR1 is SGHRS and CDR2 is YFSETQ. This CDR3 region has 15 residues. V lost 0 bases to trimming and J lost 10 bases; unmatched junction nucleotides: 10. The CDR3 sequence: CASSLEGTGNWDYTF. The DNA of the CDR3 is TGCGCCAGCAGCTTGGAAGGGACAGGGAATTGGGACTACACCTTC. Drawing the rest from reference TRBV5-1 and TRBJ1-2, the complete variable domain is KAGVTQTPRYLIKTRGQQVTLSCSPISGHRSVSWYQQTPGQGLQFLFEYFSETQRNKGNFPGRFSGRQFSNSRSEMNVSTLELGDSALYLCASSLEGTGNWDYTFGSGTRLTVV.

This clone has a handful of counts. The chain couples TRBV11-2 to TRBJ2-7, with a tentative D call TRBD1 (6 bases). V lost 1 base and J 3 bases, leaving 7 bases between the germline ends. CDR1 is SGHAT and CDR2 is FQNNGV in the germline V gene. This CDR3 has 13 residues. The CDR3, as DNA: TGTGCCAGCAGCTTAGGGGGGCACTACGAGCAGTACTTC. Translation: CASSLGGHYEQYF.

This clone was seen only a few times. The chain links TRBV2 to TRBJ2-5, with 12 bases aligning to TRBD2. Germline values: CDR1 SNHLY, CDR2 FYNNEI. The trim removed 8 bases at V and 2 bases at J, leaving 3 bases unmatched. The CDR3 is 14 residues long. The CDR3 DNA sequence: TGTGCCAGCCCGACTAGCGGGGGACAAGAGACCCAGTACTTC. It codes for CASPTSGGQETQYF.

This chain uses TRBV4-1 with TRBJ1-2, with TRBD1 identical over 9 bases. Unmatched junction bases numbered 10, after V lost 4 bases and J lost 7 bases. This CDR3 has 15 amino acids. Germline CDR1 MGHRA, CDR2 YSYEKL. The CDR3 region is CASSPGQGPYSGYTF. DNA of the CDR3: TGCGCCAGCAGCCCGGGACAGGGTCCCTACTCTGGCTACACCTTC.

This clone was found once. The chain joins TRBV7-2 to TRBJ2-2, with a possible D match to TRBD1 (5 bases). V dropped 0 bases and J dropped 1 base, with 15 bases sitting between them. Per the germline V gene, CDR1 is SGHTA and CDR2 is FQGNSA. The CDR3 runs 18 residues. In DNA form, the CDR3 reads TGTGCCAGCAGCTTAGCGGGTCACTACAGGAAGAACACCGGGGAGCTGTTTTTT. Translating gives CASSLAGHYRKNTGELFF.